These 23 T cell receptor beta chains came from one sample sequenced in a study of blood T cell repertoires in COVID-19. Some clones are missing from TCRdb's copy, which holds only in-frame ones; the method was immunoSEQ multiplex PCR. The sample carries some 130,000 clones, 88% recorded once. The specimen was peripheral blood. These receptors were taken from a man aged 50-60 years with acute or convalescent COVID-19.

The rearrangement uses TRBV28 and TRBJ1-2, with TRBD1 matching over 11 bases. The V segment lost 2 bases and the J segment 8 bases; nucleotides outside the gene matches: 13. CDR3 length: 17 residues. CDR1 and CDR2 from the germline V gene are MDHEN and SYDVKM. The CDR3 is CASSLKRTGGTQQGYTF. Written as DNA, the CDR3 is TGTGCCAGCAGTTTAAAGAGGACAGGGGGCACTCAGCAGGGCTACACCTTC.

CDR3 protein: CASKTPGNQPQHF. CDR3 bases: TGTGCCAGCAAAACCCCGGGGAATCAGCCCCAGCATTTT. The chain joins TRBV7-2 to TRBJ1-5; the D is unclear. The CDR3 is 13 residues long. With 7 bases removed from V and 4 bases from J, the gap between germline ends came to 11 bases. Germline CDR1 reads SGHTA; CDR2 reads FQGNSA.

The rearrangement links TRBV11-2 to TRBJ1-1; tentative D call: TRBD1 (6 bases). V lost 5 bases and J 2 bases, leaving 9 bases between the germline ends. Germline lookup yields CDR1 SGHAT and CDR2 FQNNGV. The CDR3 has 13 amino acids. As DNA, the CDR3 is TGTGCCAGCAGCCCGGGACAAAACACTGAAGCTTTCTTT. Residues: CASSPGQNTEAFF. The variable domain in full, completed from reference TRBV11-2 and TRBJ1-1, reads EAGVAQSPRYKIIEKRQSVAFWCNPISGHATLYWYQQILGQGPKLLIQFQNNGVVDDSQLPKDRFSAERLKGVDSTLKIQPAKLEDSAVYLCASSPGQNTEAFFGQGTRLTVV.

The V call is TRBV28, the J call TRBJ2-4, with 11 bases that match TRBD2. V gave up 9 bases and J gave up 8 bases; unmatched junction bases: 6. Germline assignment: CDR1 MDHEN and CDR2 SYDVKM. The CDR3 is 13 residues long. In nucleotides, the CDR3 is TGTGCCAGTAGTAGCGGGAGGGAGGACATTCAGTACTTC. This encodes CASSSGREDIQYF. Full variable domain (remainder filled in from reference TRBV28 and TRBJ2-4): DVKVTQSSRYLVKRTGEKVFLECVQDMDHENMFWYRQDPGLGLRLIYFSYDVKMKEKGDIPEGYSVSREKKERFSLILESASTNQTSMYLCASSSGREDIQYFGAGTRLSVL.

The rearrangement uses TRBV28 and TRBJ1-5; 7 bases are shared with TRBD1. V lost 3 bases to trimming and J lost 2 bases; unmatched junction nucleotides: 7. Germline V gene data show CDR1 as MDHEN and CDR2 as SYDVKM. CDR3 length: 16 amino acids. The CDR3 nucleotides read TGTGCCAGCAGTTTGCAGACAGGGATGGGCAATCAGCCCCAGCATTTT. This sequence encodes CASSLQTGMGNQPQHF.

The chain uses TRBV10-1 and TRBJ2-3; D might be TRBD1 (5 bases). Per the germline V gene, CDR1 is WNHNN and CDR2 is SYGVQD (reference sequence). Trimming stripped 5 bases from V and 3 bases from J, with 12 bases between. CDR3 length equals 14 residues. The CDR3 nucleotides are TGCGCCAGCAGTATGGACAAGGGAACAGATACGCAGTATTTT. This translates into CASSMDKGTDTQYF.

The chain combines TRBV7-2 with TRBJ1-1; 9 bases align to TRBD1. CDR1 is SGHTA, CDR2 FQGNSA, per germline. The CDR3 covers 14 residues. With V trimmed by 5 bases and J by 4 bases, 5 bases remained unmatched. CDR3 DNA sequence: TGTGCCAGCAGCCTGTGGACAGGGGCCACTGAAGCTTTCTTT. Its translation: CASSLWTGATEAFF. The full variable domain, completed using reference TRBV7-2 and TRBJ1-1, is GAGVSQSPSNKVTEKGKDVELRCDPISGHTALYWYRQSLGQGLEFLIYFQGNSAPDKSGLPSDRFSAERTGGSVSTLTIQRTQQEDSAVYLCASSLWTGATEAFFGQGTRLTVV.

V gene TRBV19 combines with J gene TRBJ2-5; 7 nucleotides align to TRBD1. With V trimmed by 9 bases and J by 5 bases, 12 bases remained unmatched. The germline V gene encodes CDR1 LNHDA and CDR2 SQIVND (reference sequence). This CDR3 spans 14 amino acids. CDR3 coding DNA: TGTGCCAGCGGGACAGATTTTTTAGGGGAGACCCAGTACTTC. This sequence encodes CASGTDFLGETQYF. Full variable domain (remainder filled in from reference TRBV19 and TRBJ2-5): DGGITQSPKYLFRKEGQNVTLSCEQNLNHDAMYWYRQDPGQGLRLIYYSQIVNDFQKGDIAEGYSVSREKKESFPLTVTSAQKNPTAFYLCASGTDFLGETQYFGPGTRLLVL.

The V and J genes are TRBV19 and TRBJ1-2; D is possibly TRBD1 (5 bases). The CDR3 is made up of 17 amino acids. In germline, CDR1 is LNHDA, CDR2 SQIVND (reference sequence). Trimming pared 7 bases from V and 8 bases from J, leaving 29 bases between. CDR3 sequence reads: CASTPRGEYLIPLGYTF. The CDR3 coding sequence is TGTGCCAGTACCCCTCGGGGGGAGTACCTAATTCCTCTCGGCTACACCTTC.

The chain is built from TRBV5-5 and TRBJ1-1; 8 bases agree with TRBD1. The J segment lost 4 bases and the V segment lost 4 bases, leaving 9 bases of the junction unmatched. The CDR3 totals 15 residues. Germline CDR1 is SGHKS and CDR2 is YYEKEE (reference sequence). The CDR3 sequence: CASSRGQGGGTEAFF. CDR3 coding DNA: TGTGCCAGCAGCCGTGGACAGGGCGGGGGCACTGAAGCTTTCTTT.

The chain links TRBV5-1 to TRBJ2-5; 13 positions match TRBD2. Germline CDR1 and CDR2: SGHRS and YFSETQ. The junction had 6 bases not matched to a gene; V was cut back by 5 bases and J by 5 bases. This CDR3 spans 15 amino acids. This CDR3 reads CASRLAGGPWETQYF. In DNA form, the CDR3 reads TGCGCCAGCAGACTAGCGGGGGGGCCGTGGGAGACCCAGTACTTC. The variable domain in full, with the rest retrieved from reference TRBV5-1 and TRBJ2-5, is KAGVTQTPRYLIKTRGQQVTLSCSPISGHRSVSWYQQTPGQGLQFLFEYFSETQRNKGNFPGRFSGRQFSNSRSEMNVSTLELGDSALYLCASRLAGGPWETQYFGPGTRLLVL.

J is TRBJ1-2 and V is TRBV6-5; 7 bases agree with TRBD1. Losses at the gene ends were 6 bases for V and 4 bases for J; bases not matched to a gene: 11. The CDR3 runs to 15 residues. Germline CDR1 reads MNHEY; CDR2 reads SVGAGI. CDR3 amino acids: CASSRRQGRSYGYTF. In DNA, the CDR3 is TGTGCCAGCAGCAGACGACAGGGTAGGAGCTATGGCTACACCTTC.

This rearrangement joins TRBV5-1 to TRBJ2-1; D call uncertain. This CDR3 comprises 13 residues. Trimming removed 1 base at V and 7 bases at J, with 9 bases between. Per germline, CDR1 SGHRS and CDR2 YFSETQ. The DNA for the CDR3 is TGCGCCAGCAGCTTGAGCGCGATGAATGAGCAGTTCTTC. Encoded protein: CASSLSAMNEQFF.

The chain is built from TRBV10-3 and TRBJ1-2; TRBD1 matches at 7 bases. This CDR3 comprises 14 residues. V was clipped by 6 bases and J by 4 bases; unmatched bases: 8. CDR1 and CDR2 from the germline V gene are ENHRY and SYGVKD. CDR3 sequence (DNA): TGTGCCATCAGGCCCGGGACAGTAAGCTATGGCTACACCTTC. It translates to CAIRPGTVSYGYTF.

The V and J genes are TRBV6-1 and TRBJ2-3; 11 nucleotides agree with TRBD2. Germline V CDR1 and CDR2: MNHNS, SASEGT. V lost 0 bases and J lost 7; bases outside the gene matches: 12. The CDR3 totals 18 residues. The CDR3 region is CASSEARLAGGSSHTQYF. In DNA, the CDR3 is TGTGCCAGCAGTGAAGCGCGGCTAGCGGGGGGATCCTCGCATACGCAGTATTTT.

The chain links TRBV2 to TRBJ1-1, with D unclear. V was trimmed by 7 bases and J by 10 bases, leaving 19 bases between them. Germline V gene lookup returns CDR1 SNHLY and CDR2 FYNNEI. The length of the CDR3 is 13 residues. The CDR3 loop reads CASTEGSRPGAFF. CDR3 DNA: TGTGCCAGCACCGAAGGAAGTCGCCCGGGAGCTTTCTTT.

The V gene is TRBV18, the J gene TRBJ2-1; 10 bases fit TRBD2. Germline-derived CDR1 and CDR2 are KGHSH and LQKENI. This CDR3 is 14 amino acids long. The ends lost 5 bases at V and 6 bases at J; junction bases unmatched: 4. The CDR3 sequence: CASSSGLAANEQFF. The CDR3 DNA is TGTGCCAGCTCATCCGGACTAGCGGCCAATGAGCAGTTCTTC.

Only one count was recorded for this clone. This chain joins TRBV15 and TRBJ2-5; 12 bases line up with TRBD2. Germline lookup yields CDR1 LNHNV and CDR2 YYDKDF (reference sequence). The CDR3 runs 16 residues. V dropped 0 bases and J dropped 4; count of bases not matched to a gene: 3. CDR3 nucleotides: TGTGCCACCAGCAGAGACCTAGCGGGAGGGGTAGAGACCCAGTACTTC. Translated, it gives CATSRDLAGGVETQYF.

The chain joins TRBV6-5 to TRBJ1-1; a possible D gene is TRBD1 (5 bases). The CDR3 consists of 15 residues. Trimming took 0 bases from V and 5 from J, leaving 13 bases between them. In germline, CDR1 is MNHEY, CDR2 SVGAGI. The CDR3 nucleotides read TGTGCCAGCAGTTACTCGCGGGGCGCGGGGACTGAAGCTTTCTTT. This translates into CASSYSRGAGTEAFF.

This rearrangement joins TRBV2 to TRBJ1-1; 12 nucleotides line up with TRBD1. CDR1 is SNHLY, CDR2 FYNNEI, per germline. The CDR3 is 14 residues long. V dropped 6 bases and J dropped 7; count of bases not matched to a gene: 6. This CDR3 is CASRGDRGQFEAFF. CDR3 in DNA: TGTGCCAGCAGGGGGGACAGGGGGCAGTTTGAAGCTTTCTTT.

The chain is built from TRBV9 and TRBJ2-3, with D possibly TRBD1 on 5 matching bases. Deletions cut 3 bases from V and 4 bases from J, with 15 bases between. Germline V gene data show CDR1 as SGDLS and CDR2 as YYNGEE. This CDR3 region has 15 residues. The CDR3 DNA is TGTGCCAGCAGCGGGGGCCTTAGTGGGGCAGATACGCAGTATTTT. Amino acids: CASSGGLSGADTQYF.

The V gene is TRBV5-6, the J gene TRBJ1-1; the D is unclear. The V gene lost 0 bases and the J gene lost 1 base, with 10 bases spanning the gap. In germline, CDR1 is SGHDT, CDR2 YYEEEE. CDR3 size: 15 residues. Here the CDR3 reads CASSLGASGNTEAFF. The CDR3 DNA sequence: TGTGCCAGCAGCTTGGGGGCGAGCGGGAACACTGAAGCTTTCTTT.

The gene calls are TRBV28 and TRBJ1-5, with 7 bases identical to TRBD1. The CDR3 is made up of 13 amino acids. Trimming at V came to 5 bases and at J to 5 bases, leaving 3 bases not matched to a gene. Germline-derived CDR1 and CDR2 are MDHEN and SYDVKM. The CDR3 loop is CASSMTGYQPQHF. The CDR3 nucleotides read TGTGCCAGCAGTATGACAGGGTATCAGCCCCAGCATTTT.